The 5 T cell receptor beta chains listed next were all sequenced from one sample in a study of T cell responses to AZD1222 COVID-19 vaccine (dated by TCRdb to the early 2020s). Interpreted using the paper, the time point label stands for: baseline before first vaccination. The protocol used for the library was the immunoSEQ multiplex PCR assay. TCRdb's version of the immuneACCESS table is confined to in-frame rearrangements and falls short of the full clone set. An unresolved V gene accounts for under half of the shortfall where checked; the remainder is of unknown origin. The sample data list roughly 180,000 clones, and about 90% of these were observed just once. Around 1.8% of the sample is held by the ten biggest clonotypes. This specimen consisted of peripheral blood, obtained on day 0 of AZD1222 vaccination. Receptors were obtained from an adult in good health.

This clone was seen repeatedly, ten times or more. The gene calls are TRBV5-4 and TRBJ2-5, with 8 bases aligning to TRBD2. V was clipped by 4 bases and J by 1 base; unmatched bases: 12. The CDR3 sequence is 17 residues long. From germline, CDR1 is SGHNT and CDR2 YYREEE (reference sequence). As DNA, the CDR3 is TGTGCCAGCAGCCCCCGGGCGGGAGCGGGGGCCCAAGAGACCCAGTACTTC. It yields the protein CASSPRAGAGAQETQYF.

The J gene is TRBJ1-6, the V gene TRBV6-5; D remains ambiguous. Germline CDR1 reads MNHEY; CDR2 reads SVGAGI. This CDR3 spans 14 amino acids. Trimming removed 1 base at V and 11 bases at J, with 12 bases between. CDR3 DNA: TGTGCCAGCAGTTACTTTCAATATTCTGCACCCCTCCACTTT. Translating it yields CASSYFQYSAPLHF.

This chain joins TRBV27 and TRBJ1-1; D unresolved. Trimming cost V 5 bases and J 3 bases, with 10 bases left between them. Germline assignment: CDR1 MNHEY and CDR2 SMNVEV (reference sequence). The CDR3 has 13 amino acids. CDR3: CASSQDGYTEAFF. The CDR3 DNA follows: TGTGCCAGCAGTCAAGACGGTTACACTGAAGCTTTCTTT.

The V call is TRBV7-9, the J call TRBJ2-7; D ambiguous. The CDR3 consists of 15 residues. Germline CDR1 is SEHNR and CDR2 is FQNEAQ (reference sequence). V was shortened by 1 base and J by 0 bases, with 10 bases between the two germline ends. The CDR3 spells CASSLVARDSYEQYF. DNA for the CDR3: TGTGCCAGCAGCTTAGTCGCCAGAGACTCCTACGAGCAGTACTTC.

The chain combines TRBV19 with TRBJ1-5; 7 nucleotides align to TRBD1. V lost 4 bases and J lost 4; bases outside the gene matches: 10. This CDR3 region has 16 residues. Per the germline V gene, CDR1 is LNHDA and CDR2 is SQIVND (reference sequence). DNA of the CDR3: TGTGCCAGTAGTACTGGGACAGCCGCTCCTAATCAGCCCCAGCATTTT. As protein: CASSTGTAAPNQPQHF. Using reference TRBV19 and TRBJ1-5 for the parts outside the CDR3, the full variable domain is DGGITQSPKYLFRKEGQNVTLSCEQNLNHDAMYWYRQDPGQGLRLIYYSQIVNDFQKGDIAEGYSVSREKKESFPLTVTSAQKNPTAFYLCASSTGTAAPNQPQHFGDGTRLSIL.